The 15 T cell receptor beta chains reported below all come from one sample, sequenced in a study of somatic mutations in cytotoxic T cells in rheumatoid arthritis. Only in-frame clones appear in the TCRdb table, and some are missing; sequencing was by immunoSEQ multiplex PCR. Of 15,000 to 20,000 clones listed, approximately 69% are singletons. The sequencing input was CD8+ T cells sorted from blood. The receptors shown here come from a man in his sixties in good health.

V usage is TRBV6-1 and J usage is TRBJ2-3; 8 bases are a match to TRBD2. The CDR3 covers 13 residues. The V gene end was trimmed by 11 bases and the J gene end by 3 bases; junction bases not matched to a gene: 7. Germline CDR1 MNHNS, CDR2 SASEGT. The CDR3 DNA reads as TGTGCCGTGGAGCGGGAGCGGACAGATACGCAGTATTTT. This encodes CAVERERTDTQYF.

The CDR3 region is CASSERLLPQETQYF. The CDR3 nucleotides are TGTGCCAGCAGCGAAAGACTACTTCCCCAAGAGACCCAGTACTTC. The rearrangement links TRBV9 to TRBJ2-5; D may be TRBD2 (5 bases). The CDR3 runs to 15 residues. In germline, CDR1 is SGDLS, CDR2 YYNGEE. Trimming pared 3 bases from V and 1 base from J, leaving 13 bases between.

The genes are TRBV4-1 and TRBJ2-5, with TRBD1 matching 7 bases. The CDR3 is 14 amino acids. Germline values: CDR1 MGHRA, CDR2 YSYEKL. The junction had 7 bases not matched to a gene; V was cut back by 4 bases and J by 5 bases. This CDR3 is CASSLDRERETQYF. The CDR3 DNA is TGCGCCAGCAGCCTCGACAGGGAGCGGGAGACCCAGTACTTC.

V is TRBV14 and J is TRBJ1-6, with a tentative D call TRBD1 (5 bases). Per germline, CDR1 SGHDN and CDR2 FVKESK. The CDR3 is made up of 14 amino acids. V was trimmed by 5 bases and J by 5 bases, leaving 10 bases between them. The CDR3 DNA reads TGTGCCAGCAGCAGCAGGGCGGATAATTCACCCCTCCACTTT. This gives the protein CASSSRADNSPLHF.

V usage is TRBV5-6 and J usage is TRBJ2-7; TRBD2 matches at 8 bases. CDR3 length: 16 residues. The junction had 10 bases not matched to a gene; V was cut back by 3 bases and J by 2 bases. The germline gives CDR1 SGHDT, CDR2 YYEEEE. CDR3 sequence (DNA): TGTGCCAGCAGCTCGACCGAGCGGACTAGCACCTACGAGCAGTACTTC. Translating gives CASSSTERTSTYEQYF. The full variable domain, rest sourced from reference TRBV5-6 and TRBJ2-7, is DAGVTQSPTHLIKTRGQQVTLRCSPKSGHDTVSWYQQALGQGPQFIFQYYEEEERQRGNFPDRFSGHQFPNYSSELNVNALLLGDSALYLCASSSTERTSTYEQYFGPGTRLTVT.

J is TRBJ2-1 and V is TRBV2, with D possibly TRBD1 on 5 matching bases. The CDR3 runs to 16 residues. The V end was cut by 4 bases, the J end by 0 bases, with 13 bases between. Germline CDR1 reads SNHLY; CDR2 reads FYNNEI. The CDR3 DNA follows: TGTGCCAGCAGTGCCGAGTTCCAGGGCTCCTACAATGAGCAGTTCTTC. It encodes CASSAEFQGSYNEQFF.

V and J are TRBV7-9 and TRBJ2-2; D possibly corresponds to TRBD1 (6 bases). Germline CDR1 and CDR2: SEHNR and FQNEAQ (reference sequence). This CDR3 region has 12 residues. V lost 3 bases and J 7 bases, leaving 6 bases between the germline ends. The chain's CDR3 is CASSLDSGELFF. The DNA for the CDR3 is TGTGCCAGCAGCTTGGACAGCGGGGAGCTGTTTTTT.

The CDR3 bases are TGTGCCAGCAGCTTAGGGGGGACAGGGGGCCGAAATGAGCAGTTCTTC. It translates to CASSLGGTGGRNEQFF. This rearrangement joins TRBV11-1 to TRBJ2-1; the match to TRBD1 covers 12 bases. The junction had 5 bases not matched to a gene; V was cut back by 1 base and J by 7 bases. The CDR3 has 16 amino acids. Germline CDR1 is SGHAT and CDR2 is FQDESV (reference sequence).

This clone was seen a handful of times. This CDR3 reads CASSQFGVQGADGYTF. The CDR3 bases are TGCGCCAGCAGCCAATTTGGAGTGCAGGGGGCCGATGGCTACACCTTC. The chain uses TRBV4-3 and TRBJ1-2; 8 bases line up with TRBD1. Germline V gene data show CDR1 as LGHNA and CDR2 as YSLEER. With 2 bases clipped from V and 6 bases from J, the junction kept 11 bases outside the gene matches. The CDR3 is 16 residues long.

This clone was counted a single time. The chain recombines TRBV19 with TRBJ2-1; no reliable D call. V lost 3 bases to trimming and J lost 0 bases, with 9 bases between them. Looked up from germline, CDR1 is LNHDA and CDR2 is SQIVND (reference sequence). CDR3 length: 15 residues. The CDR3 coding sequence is TGTGCCAGTAGTATCAGATCAGTCTCCTACAATGAGCAGTTCTTC. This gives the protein CASSIRSVSYNEQFF.

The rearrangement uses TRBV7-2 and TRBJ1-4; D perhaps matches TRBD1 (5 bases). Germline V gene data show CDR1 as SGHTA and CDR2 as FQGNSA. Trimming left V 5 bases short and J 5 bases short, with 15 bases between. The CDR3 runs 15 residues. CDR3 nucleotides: TGTGCCAGCAGCCTTTACGACAAGGGGAATGAAAAACTGTTTTTT. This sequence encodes CASSLYDKGNEKLFF.

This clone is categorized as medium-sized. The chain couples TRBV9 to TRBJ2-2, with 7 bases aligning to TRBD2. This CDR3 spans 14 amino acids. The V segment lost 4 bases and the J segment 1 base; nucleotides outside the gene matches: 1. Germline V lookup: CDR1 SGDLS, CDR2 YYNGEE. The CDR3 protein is CASSPGGNTGELFF. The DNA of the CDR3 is TGTGCCAGCAGCCCGGGGGGGAACACCGGGGAGCTGTTTTTT.

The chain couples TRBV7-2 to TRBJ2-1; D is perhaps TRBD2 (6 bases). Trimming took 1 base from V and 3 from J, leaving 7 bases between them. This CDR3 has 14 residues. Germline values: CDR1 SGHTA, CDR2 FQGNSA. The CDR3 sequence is CASSLGRGYNEQFF. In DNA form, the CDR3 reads TGTGCCAGCAGCTTAGGGAGGGGCTACAATGAGCAGTTCTTC.

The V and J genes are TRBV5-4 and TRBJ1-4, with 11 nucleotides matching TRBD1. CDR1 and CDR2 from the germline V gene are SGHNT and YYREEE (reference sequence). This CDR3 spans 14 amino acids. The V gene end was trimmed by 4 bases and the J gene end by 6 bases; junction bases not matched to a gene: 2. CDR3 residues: CASSGTGGDEKLFF. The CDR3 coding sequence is TGTGCCAGCAGCGGGACAGGGGGAGATGAAAAACTGTTTTTT. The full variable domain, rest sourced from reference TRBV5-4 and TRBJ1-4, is ETGVTQSPTHLIKTRGQQVTLRCSSQSGHNTVSWYQQALGQGPQFIFQYYREEENGRGNFPPRFSGLQFPNYSSELNVNALELDDSALYLCASSGTGGDEKLFFGSGTQLSVL.

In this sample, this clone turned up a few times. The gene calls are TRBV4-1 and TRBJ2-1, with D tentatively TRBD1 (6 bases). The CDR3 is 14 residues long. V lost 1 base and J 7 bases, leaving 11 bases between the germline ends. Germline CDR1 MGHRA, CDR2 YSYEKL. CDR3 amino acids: CASSQAPGANEQFF. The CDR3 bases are TGCGCCAGCAGCCAAGCACCAGGGGCGAATGAGCAGTTCTTC.